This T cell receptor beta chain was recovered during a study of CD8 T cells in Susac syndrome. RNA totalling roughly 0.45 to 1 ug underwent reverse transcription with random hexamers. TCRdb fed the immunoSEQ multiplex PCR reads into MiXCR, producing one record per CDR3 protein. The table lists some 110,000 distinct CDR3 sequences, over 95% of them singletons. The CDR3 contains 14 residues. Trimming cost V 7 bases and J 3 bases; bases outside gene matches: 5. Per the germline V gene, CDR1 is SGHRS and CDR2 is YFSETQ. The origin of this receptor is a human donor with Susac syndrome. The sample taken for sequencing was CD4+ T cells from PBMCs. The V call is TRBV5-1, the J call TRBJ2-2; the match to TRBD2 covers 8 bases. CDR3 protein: CASEAGAYTGELFF. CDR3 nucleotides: TGCGCCAGCGAAGCGGGAGCGTACACCGGGGAGCTGTTTTTT.